This T cell receptor beta chain appears in the sequencing data of a study of cytomegalovirus exposure and HLA in healthy donors. Whole-study context: The roughly 120 million unique TCR beta sequences, from 150 million to 200 million T cells, were found by an earlier analysis. Most donors, about 77% of 398 genotyped, fell in the Caucasian-associated ancestry cluster.

The PCR made use of 60 Vbeta and 13 Jbeta primers. Sequencing used immunoSEQ multiplex PCR; TCRdb keeps in-frame clones, though not all of them. The sample yields about 130,000 clones, approximately 78% seen once. General observations from the study: An observed cluster of highly shared sequence variants was recorded as a likely sequencing artifact.

Trimming pared 5 bases from V and 4 bases from J, leaving 11 bases between. The CDR3 runs to 13 residues. Germline V gene sequence: CDR1 SGHAT, CDR2 FQNNGV. With respect to this clone: What it binds is unknown.

The sample taken for sequencing was PBMCs. This TCR was sampled from a man aged 40-50 years in good health and CMV-seronegative. This rearrangement joins TRBV11-2 to TRBJ1-1; tentative D call: TRBD1 (5 bases). CDR3 nucleotides: TGTGCCAGCAGCCAAGTGGGGGGCACTGAAGCTTTCTTT. Translation: CASSQVGGTEAFF. The full variable domain, rest sourced from reference TRBV11-2 and TRBJ1-1, is EAGVAQSPRYKIIEKRQSVAFWCNPISGHATLYWYQQILGQGPKLLIQFQNNGVVDDSQLPKDRFSAERLKGVDSTLKIQPAKLEDSAVYLCASSQVGGTEAFFGQGTRLTVV.